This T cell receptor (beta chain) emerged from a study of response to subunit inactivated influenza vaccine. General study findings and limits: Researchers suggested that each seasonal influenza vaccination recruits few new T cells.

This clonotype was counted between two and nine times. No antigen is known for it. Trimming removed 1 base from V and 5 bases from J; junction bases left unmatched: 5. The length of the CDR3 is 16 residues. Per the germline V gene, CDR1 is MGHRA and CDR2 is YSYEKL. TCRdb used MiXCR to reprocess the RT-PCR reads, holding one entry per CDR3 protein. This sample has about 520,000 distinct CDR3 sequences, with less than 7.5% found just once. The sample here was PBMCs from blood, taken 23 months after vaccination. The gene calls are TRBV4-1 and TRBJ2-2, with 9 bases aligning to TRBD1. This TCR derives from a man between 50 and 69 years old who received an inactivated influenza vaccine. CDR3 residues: CASSQGRTGATGELFF. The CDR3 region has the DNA TGCGCCAGCAGCCAAGGGAGGACAGGGGCGACCGGGGAGCTGTTTTTT.